This is a list of T cell receptor beta chains from one sample in a study of shared clonotypes between healthy human individuals. Profiling relied on immunoSEQ multiplex PCR, and the TCRdb table lists in-frame clones only, not all of them. The data hold some 1 million clones, with 65% to 75% observed a single time. The sequenced sample was memory CD4+ T cells sorted from blood. The receptors originated from a man younger than 30 in good health. Both conserved end residues are part of each CDR3. Each record gives: J gene, D gene, V gene, clone size, CDR3 protein, CDR3 DNA. The D gene is left open where the match is weak. Clone size is given for some rows only: seen once, a few or many times, or a class if the clone is expanded.

TRBJ2-5 | . | TRBV6-1 | . | CASSERGLETQYF | TGTGCCAGCAGTGAACGAGGCTTGGAGACCCAGTACTTC
TRBJ1-2 | . | TRBV13 | . | CASKRGGLDDYGYTF | TGTGCCAGCAAAAGGGGGGGCTTGGACGACTATGGCTACACCTTC
TRBJ1-1 | . | TRBV27 | . | CASSSRLHTWTEAFF | TGTGCCAGCAGTTCCCGCCTTCATACGTGGACTGAAGCTTTCTTT
TRBJ2-3 | . | TRBV29-1 | . | CSVGADNTDTQYF | TGCAGCGTTGGTGCAGACAACACAGATACGCAGTATTTT
TRBJ1-1 | . | TRBV30 | few | CAWSVRRGAGTEAFF | TGTGCCTGGAGTGTACGGAGGGGGGCTGGGACTGAAGCTTTCTTT
TRBJ2-7 | . | TRBV6-5 | . | CASSQGSYEQYF | TGTGCCAGCAGCCAGGGCTCCTACGAGCAGTACTTC
TRBJ1-2 | . | TRBV2 | . | CASGRARDSYTF | TGTGCCAGCGGCCGGGCCAGGGATAGCTACACCTTC
TRBJ1-2 | . | TRBV7-2 | . | CASSPPRPYGYTF | TGTGCCAGCAGCCCCCCCCGACCTTATGGCTACACCTTC
TRBJ2-6 | . | TRBV11-2 | . | CASTPTQVGSGANVLTF | TGTGCCAGCACCCCGACCCAGGTAGGATCCGGGGCCAACGTCCTGACTTTC
TRBJ1-2 | . | TRBV2 | . | CASMGAAAGAKSYGYTF | TGTGCCAGCATGGGGGCCGCGGCTGGGGCGAAGAGCTATGGCTACACCTTC
TRBJ1-5 | . | TRBV9 | . | CASSVDGAFNQPQHF | TGTGCCAGCAGCGTAGATGGGGCGTTCAATCAGCCCCAGCATTTT
TRBJ1-5 | TRBD1 | TRBV28 | . | CASSLGQGVGNQPQHF | TGTGCCAGCAGTTTGGGACAGGGGGTTGGCAATCAGCCCCAGCATTTT
TRBJ1-6 | . | TRBV30 | . | CAWSGLGSPLHF | TGTGCCTGGAGTGGGCTGGGCTCACCCCTCCACTTT
TRBJ2-7 | . | TRBV11-3 | . | CASSLDGSSYEQYF | TGTGCCAGCAGCTTAGATGGCAGCTCCTACGAGCAGTACTTC
TRBJ2-3 | . | TRBV11-2 | . | CASSWGIFAATDTQYF | TGTGCCAGCAGTTGGGGTATCTTTGCGGCGACAGATACGCAGTATTTT
TRBJ1-4 | . | TRBV30 | . | CAWVGSDTNEKLFF | TGTGCCTGGGTTGGTTCGGATACTAATGAAAAACTGTTTTTT
TRBJ2-2 | . | TRBV2 | . | CASRRETGELFF | TGTGCCAGCAGGCGGGAAACCGGGGAGCTGTTTTTT
TRBJ1-3 | . | TRBV18 | . | CASSLTPLGTAGNTIYF | TGTGCCAGCTCACTCACGCCTTTAGGGACTGCCGGAAACACCATATATTTT
TRBJ2-1 | . | TRBV5-1 | few | CASSFNAGSNEQFF | TGCGCCAGCAGCTTTAACGCGGGGAGCAATGAGCAGTTCTTC
TRBJ1-6 | . | TRBV5-6 | . | CASSRRVNSYNSPLHF | TGTGCCAGCAGCCGGAGAGTAAACTCCTATAATTCACCCCTCCACTTT
TRBJ1-1 | . | TRBV6-5 | once | CASSKGGKTEAFF | TGTGCCAGCAGTAAGGGGGGGAAGACTGAAGCTTTCTTT
TRBJ2-1 | TRBD2 | TRBV4-3 | . | CASSQSGLAGNEQFF | TGCGCCAGCAGCCAATCGGGACTAGCGGGGAATGAGCAGTTCTTC
TRBJ1-1 | . | TRBV7-2 | . | CASSRSGEVTEAFF | TGTGCCAGCAGCCGATCAGGGGAGGTAACTGAAGCTTTCTTT
TRBJ1-1 | TRBD1 | TRBV5-5 | . | CASSLEGTGGRNTEAFF | TGTGCCAGCAGCTTGGAGGGGACAGGGGGCCGGAACACTGAAGCTTTCTTT
TRBJ1-5 | . | TRBV5-1 | . | CASSPGSPSNQPQHF | TGCGCCAGCAGCCCAGGGAGTCCAAGCAATCAGCCCCAGCATTTT
TRBJ1-6 | TRBD1 | TRBV4-2 | . | CASSQDRQGASSYNSPLHF | TGTGCCAGCAGCCAAGATCGACAGGGGGCAAGTTCCTATAATTCACCCCTCCACTTT
TRBJ2-2 | . | TRBV27 | . | CASKERGWSRTGELFF | TGTGCCAGCAAGGAGAGGGGGTGGTCGAGGACCGGGGAGCTGTTTTTT
TRBJ2-1 | . | TRBV7-2 | . | CASAVRTAEQFF | TGTGCCAGCGCTGTCAGGACAGCGGAGCAGTTCTTC
TRBJ1-1 | . | TRBV9 | . | CASSETSSDNTEAFF | TGTGCCAGCAGCGAAACCAGTTCCGATAACACTGAAGCTTTCTTT
TRBJ2-7 | TRBD1 | TRBV5-4 | once | CASSLDPGGNEQYF | TGTGCCAGCAGCTTGGATCCAGGGGGTAACGAGCAGTACTTC
TRBJ2-5 | . | TRBV4-1 | . | CASSQARPETQYF | TGCGCCAGCAGCCAAGCTAGACCTGAGACCCAGTACTTC
TRBJ1-2 | . | TRBV28 | . | CASSTGQGSFINVGYTF | TGTGCCAGCAGTACCGGTCAGGGAAGTTTCATTAACGTTGGCTACACCTTC
TRBJ2-3 | TRBD2 | TRBV7-9 | . | CASSLGAGLAGGTDTQYF | TGTGCCAGCAGCTTAGGGGCGGGACTAGCGGGGGGCACAGATACGCAGTATTTT
TRBJ2-2 | TRBD2 | TRBV2 | . | CASNGGSGELFF | TGTGCCAGCAACGGGGGGAGCGGGGAGCTGTTTTTT
TRBJ2-2 | . | TRBV4-3 | . | CASRKGTGELFF | TGCGCCAGCCGGAAGGGGACCGGGGAGCTGTTTTTT
TRBJ1-1 | TRBD1 | TRBV25-1 | . | CASSSTGETEAFF | TGTGCCAGCAGTTCAACAGGGGAAACTGAAGCTTTCTTT
TRBJ2-4 | TRBD2 | TRBV4-1 | once | CASSQSTSGGFENIQYF | TGCGCCAGCAGCCAATCTACTAGCGGGGGCTTTGAAAACATTCAGTACTTC
TRBJ1-4 | . | TRBV19 | . | CASSMRPGFPNEKLFF | TGTGCCAGTAGTATGAGACCAGGCTTCCCTAATGAAAAACTGTTTTTT
TRBJ2-7 | . | TRBV6-5 | many | CASSYSPSYEQYF | TGTGCCAGCAGTTACTCGCCCTCTTACGAGCAGTACTTC